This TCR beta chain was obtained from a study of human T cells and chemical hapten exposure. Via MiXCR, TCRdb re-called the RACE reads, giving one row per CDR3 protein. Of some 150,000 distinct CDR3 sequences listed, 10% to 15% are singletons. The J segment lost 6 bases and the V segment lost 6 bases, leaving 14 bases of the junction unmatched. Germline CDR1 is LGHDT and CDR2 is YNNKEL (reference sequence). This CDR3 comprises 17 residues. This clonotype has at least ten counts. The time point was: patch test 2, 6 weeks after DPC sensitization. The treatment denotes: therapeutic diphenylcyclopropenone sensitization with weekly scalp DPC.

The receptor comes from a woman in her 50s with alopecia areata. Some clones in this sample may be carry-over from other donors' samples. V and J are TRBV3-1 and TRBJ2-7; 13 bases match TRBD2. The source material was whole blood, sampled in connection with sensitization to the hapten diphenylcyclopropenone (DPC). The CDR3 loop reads CASSGAVGLAGKGEQYF. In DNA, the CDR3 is TGTGCCAGCAGTGGAGCCGTGGGACTAGCGGGAAAAGGCGAGCAGTACTTC.